This T cell receptor beta chain was profiled in a study of CD8 T cells in Susac syndrome. The length of the CDR3 is 14 residues. V shed 8 bases, J shed 0 bases, and the junction held 6 bases outside the gene matches. Germline loops: CDR1 KGHSH, CDR2 LQKENI. Random hexamers primed reverse transcription of about 0.45 to 1 ug RNA. One entry per CDR3 protein results from TCRdb running MiXCR on the immunoSEQ multiplex PCR reads. The profile shows 90,000 to 150,000 distinct CDR3 sequences, around 90% of them singletons. This clonotype was found a few times. This TCR derives from a human donor in good health. The J gene is TRBJ2-7, the V gene TRBV18; TRBD2 agrees at 8 bases. The sample consisted of CD4+ T cells from PBMCs. CDR3 sequence (DNA): TGTGCCAGCAGCCCGGGGGGGAGCTCCTACGAGCAGTACTTC. It is translated as CASSPGGSSYEQYF.